What follows are 20 T cell receptor beta chains derived from one specimen sequenced in a study of T cell responses to AZD1222 COVID-19 vaccine. Profiled with immunoSEQ multiplex PCR; TCRdb holds only in-frame clones, not every one. The sample lists about 140,000 clones, more than 85% occurring once. The material was peripheral blood, obtained 28 days after the second AZD1222 dose. These receptors were collected from an adult who received the AZD1222 COVID-19 vaccine.

J is TRBJ1-4 and V is TRBV9; D might be TRBD1 (5 bases). V was trimmed by 4 bases and J by 8 bases, leaving 12 bases between them. Germline lookup yields CDR1 SGDLS and CDR2 YYNGEE. This CDR3 is 13 amino acids long. CDR3 sequence reads: CASSRGPWEKLFF. CDR3 nucleotide sequence: TGTGCCAGCAGCAGGGGTCCGTGGGAAAAACTGTTTTTT.

The chain joins TRBV9 to TRBJ1-6; D call uncertain. The germline gives CDR1 SGDLS, CDR2 YYNGEE. The CDR3 extends over 15 amino acids. Trimming shortened V by 4 bases and J by 6 bases, and 14 bases separated the two germline ends. The chain's CDR3 is CASSPTSGGNSPLHF. The CDR3 DNA reads as TGTGCCAGCAGCCCCACATCGGGAGGTAATTCACCCCTCCACTTT.

This rearrangement joins TRBV6-5 to TRBJ1-5; D gene uncertain. The germline V gene encodes CDR1 MNHEY and CDR2 SVGAGI. Between the trimmed V and J ends, which lost 2 bases and 5 bases, there was a span of 10 bases. The CDR3 loop spans 14 amino acids. As DNA, the CDR3 is TGTGCCAGCAGTTACACCTCTGGGGATCAGCCCCAGCATTTT. Encoded protein: CASSYTSGDQPQHF.

The J gene is TRBJ2-1, the V gene TRBV4-1; 10 bases are shared with TRBD2. The trim removed 4 bases at V and 4 bases at J, leaving 10 bases unmatched. Germline lookup yields CDR1 MGHRA and CDR2 YSYEKL. This CDR3 is 17 amino acids long. Here the CDR3 reads CASSPGRASGSYNEQFF. The CDR3 coding sequence is TGCGCCAGCAGCCCCGGGAGGGCTAGCGGGAGTTACAATGAGCAGTTCTTC.

J is TRBJ1-3 and V is TRBV12-2. TRBV12-2 is a recognized pseudogene. CDR3 size: 15 residues. In DNA, the CDR3 is TGTGCAAGTCGCTTTGGGGACCGCTCTGGAAACACCATATATTTT. Residues: CASRFGDRSGNTIYF.

This rearrangement joins TRBV6-2 or TRBV6-3 to TRBJ1-2, with D tentatively TRBD1 (5 bases). V dropped 5 bases and J dropped 3 bases, with 16 bases sitting between them. The germline V gene has CDR1 MNHEY and CDR2 SVGEGT. CDR3 size: 15 residues. The CDR3 DNA sequence: TGTGCCAGCAGTGCGACTACAGGACAATACTATGGCTACACCTTC. Translated, it gives CASSATTGQYYGYTF.

This sequence joins TRBV27 and TRBJ2-2; D unresolved. V gave up 3 bases and J gave up 7 bases, with 9 bases separating them. CDR1 and CDR2 from the germline V gene are MNHEY and SMNVEV (reference sequence). The CDR3 consists of 13 residues. The CDR3 nucleotides are TGTGCCAGCAGTTTTTTTGGAATCGGGGAGCTGTTTTTT. This encodes CASSFFGIGELFF.

The chain carries TRBV10-3 and TRBJ2-7; TRBD1 or TRBD2 may be the D gene (5 bases each). The CDR3 runs 16 residues. From germline, CDR1 is ENHRY and CDR2 SYGVKD. Trimming stripped 1 base from V and 3 bases from J, with 16 bases between. CDR3: CAISELGRGRGYEQYF. The CDR3 DNA reads TGTGCCATCAGTGAGTTGGGACGCGGACGAGGCTACGAGCAGTACTTC.

The V and J genes are TRBV5-1 and TRBJ2-5, with D unclear. This CDR3 contains 15 residues. Trimming took off 0 bases at V and 2 bases at J, with 11 bases between the two ends. Per germline, CDR1 SGHRS and CDR2 YFSETQ. This CDR3 reads CASSLGPRRQETQYF. CDR3 DNA sequence: TGCGCCAGCAGCTTGGGGCCCCGCAGGCAAGAGACCCAGTACTTC.

This clone was counted once. The chain uses TRBV9 and TRBJ2-5; 7 nucleotides line up with TRBD1. Germline assignment: CDR1 SGDLS and CDR2 YYNGEE. The CDR3 contains 17 residues. Trimming removed 0 bases from V and 4 bases from J; junction bases left unmatched: 12. The CDR3 sequence: CASSVGFYDRVGETQYF. In DNA form, the CDR3 reads TGTGCCAGCAGCGTAGGTTTCTACGACAGGGTAGGAGAGACCCAGTACTTC.

The V and J genes are TRBV5-1 and TRBJ2-5; D may be TRBD1 or TRBD2 (6 bases each). This CDR3 has 16 residues. In germline, CDR1 is SGHRS, CDR2 YFSETQ. Trimming removed 4 bases from V and 4 bases from J, with 20 bases in between. CDR3 in amino acids: CASSGGQGSVRETQYF. CDR3 DNA sequence: TGCGCCAGCAGCGGGGGGCAGGGTAGTGTTCGAGAGACCCAGTACTTC.

The rearrangement uses TRBV7-2 and TRBJ1-3, with TRBD1 identical over 10 bases. Germline V gene sequence: CDR1 SGHTA, CDR2 FQGNSA. Unmatched junction bases numbered 5, after V lost 5 bases and J lost 1 base. The CDR3 runs to 16 residues. The CDR3 region has the DNA TGTGCCAGCAGCGGCCGGACAGGGGGATCTGGAAACACCATATATTTT. Amino acid sequence: CASSGRTGGSGNTIYF.

The gene calls are TRBV2 and TRBJ2-7, with D unclear. CDR3 length: 16 amino acids. Between the trimmed V and J ends, which lost 4 bases and 2 bases, there was a span of 18 bases. Germline CDR1 and CDR2: SNHLY and FYNNEI. CDR3 nucleotides: TGTGCCAGCAGTGTCGACCACACTGGTCGAACCTACGAGCAGTACTTC. It yields the protein CASSVDHTGRTYEQYF.

The rearrangement joins TRBV7-2 to TRBJ1-4; 7 bases fit TRBD1. V dropped 4 bases and J dropped 8; count of bases not matched to a gene: 13. CDR3 size: 16 residues. CDR1 is SGHTA and CDR2 is FQGNSA in the germline V gene. The CDR3 DNA follows: TGTGCCAGCAGCTCCAGAGGGGGCAGGGTAAACGAAAAACTGTTTTTT. Amino acids: CASSSRGGRVNEKLFF.

This sequence joins TRBV3-1 (or the pseudogene TRBV3-2) and TRBJ2-7; D remains unclear. The CDR3 is 12 residues long. CDR1 is LGHDT, CDR2 YNNKEL, per germline (reference sequence). V lost 1 base and J lost 4, with 5 bases in between. The DNA for the CDR3 is TGTGCCAGCAGCCAAGTGGGGTACGAGCAGTACTTC. Residues: CASSQVGYEQYF.

This clone was observed once. The chain carries TRBV29-1 and TRBJ1-4; no firm D call. This CDR3 has 11 residues. Germline V gives CDR1 SQVTM, CDR2 ANQGSEA. The germline V and J ends were trimmed by 8 bases and 0 bases, with 4 bases remaining between them. The CDR3 region is CSIATNEKLFF. CDR3 bases: TGCAGCATAGCAACTAATGAAAAACTGTTTTTT.

J is TRBJ2-3 and V is TRBV6-2 or TRBV6-3; 10 positions agree with TRBD2. The CDR3 totals 14 residues. CDR1 and CDR2 from the germline V gene are MNHEY and SVGEGT. V lost 10 bases and J lost 3; bases outside the gene matches: 7. CDR3 DNA: TGTGCCACCAGCCTAGCGGGGGTGACAGATACGCAGTATTTT. Its translation: CATSLAGVTDTQYF.

This chain uses TRBV25-1 with TRBJ1-4; D unresolved. Germline CDR1 reads MGHDK; CDR2 reads SYGVNS. CDR3 length equals 17 residues. V was clipped by 2 bases and J by 4 bases, with 17 bases between them. This chain's CDR3 is CASSEVRSGDNNEKLFF. The CDR3 bases are TGTGCCAGCAGTGAAGTAAGGTCAGGAGACAATAATGAAAAACTGTTTTTT.

The V call is TRBV24-1, the J call TRBJ2-2; D gene ambiguous. The CDR3 totals 15 residues. Trimming pared 1 base from V and 3 bases from J, leaving 8 bases between. The germline V gene encodes CDR1 KGHDR and CDR2 SFDVKD. CDR3 sequence: CATSDLNQYTGELFF. The CDR3 DNA reads TGTGCCACCAGTGATTTAAACCAGTACACCGGGGAGCTGTTTTTT.

V and J are TRBV27 and TRBJ1-5; no clear D. CDR1 is MNHEY and CDR2 is SMNVEV in the germline V gene (reference sequence). The CDR3 totals 11 residues. V lost 11 bases, J lost 0 bases, and 5 bases lay in between. CDR3 protein: CAENSNQPQHF. In DNA, the CDR3 is TGTGCCGAAAATAGCAATCAGCCCCAGCATTTT.